This passage covers 29 T cell receptor beta chains from one sample sequenced in a study of blood T cell repertoires in COVID-19. Assay used: immunoSEQ multiplex PCR; TCRdb lists only in-frame clones, some missing. The sample yields about 140,000 clones, approximately 84% seen once. The source material was PBMCs or T cells enriched from blood (not recorded which). These TCRs come from a woman aged 45-59 years with acute COVID-19.

The J gene is TRBJ2-5, the V gene TRBV7-6; D may be TRBD2 (6 bases). The ends were cut back, 3 bases at V and 4 bases at J, with 15 bases in the middle. From germline, CDR1 is SGHVS and CDR2 FNYEAQ. This CDR3 spans 15 amino acids. CDR3 sequence (DNA): TGTGCCAGCAGCTTTACGGGAGCACCGGGAGAGACCCAGTACTTC. Translation gives CASSFTGAPGETQYF.

This rearrangement joins TRBV12-5 to TRBJ2-3, with 8 bases fitting TRBD2. CDR1 LGHNT and CDR2 FRNRAP come from the germline V gene. V gave up 0 bases and J gave up 2 bases; unmatched junction bases: 4. This CDR3 has 16 residues. In nucleotides, the CDR3 is TGTGCTAGTGGTTTGGTCATTAGCGGGATCACAGATACGCAGTATTTT. It translates to CASGLVISGITDTQYF.

The chain employs TRBV5-1 and TRBJ1-6; a possible D gene is TRBD1 (6 bases). Trimming shortened V by 0 bases and J by 7 bases, and 14 bases separated the two germline ends. Germline CDR1 SGHRS, CDR2 YFSETQ. The length of the CDR3 is 16 residues. CDR3 DNA sequence: TGCGCCAGCAGCTTGGGGGCGAGGGGGACCAATTCACCCCTCCACTTT. Protein sequence: CASSLGARGTNSPLHF.

The gene calls are TRBV27 and TRBJ1-1; D may be TRBD1 (5 bases). The V gene lost 6 bases and the J gene lost 7 bases, with 15 bases spanning the gap. Looked up from germline, CDR1 is MNHEY and CDR2 is SMNVEV (reference sequence). This CDR3 is built from 13 residues. The CDR3 sequence is CASSNQGGVEAFF. The CDR3 DNA follows: TGTGCCAGCAGCAATCAGGGAGGGGTTGAAGCTTTCTTT.

This clone was observed once. The chain is built from TRBV7-2 and TRBJ1-1, with D tentatively TRBD1 (6 bases). V lost 0 bases and J lost 4, with 12 bases in between. The CDR3 is made up of 15 amino acids. CDR1 and CDR2 from the germline V gene are SGHTA and FQGNSA. The CDR3 sequence is CASSLAGQRSTEAFF. As DNA, the CDR3 is TGTGCCAGCAGCTTAGCGGGACAACGCAGCACTGAAGCTTTCTTT.

CDR3 in amino acids: CASSLVEGISPLHF. Here the CDR3 DNA reads TGTGCCAGCAGCTTAGTGGAGGGGATTTCACCCCTCCACTTT. The chain joins TRBV7-9 to TRBJ1-6, with D possibly matching TRBD1 (5 bases). CDR1 SEHNR and CDR2 FQNEAQ come from the germline V gene (reference sequence). This CDR3 contains 14 residues. Trimming removed 1 base at V and 9 bases at J, with 10 bases between.

This chain joins TRBV7-9 and TRBJ2-1, with TRBD2 matching 10 bases. After removal of 10 bases from V and 4 bases from J, the junction contained 4 bases not matched to a gene. This CDR3 contains 13 residues. Germline V gives CDR1 SEHNR, CDR2 FQNEAQ (reference sequence). The CDR3 reads CAILAGDYNEQFF. The DNA for the CDR3 is TGTGCCATCCTAGCGGGAGATTACAATGAGCAGTTCTTC.

V usage is TRBV24-1 and J usage is TRBJ1-1; 10 positions agree with TRBD1. The germline V gene encodes CDR1 KGHDR and CDR2 SFDVKD. Unmatched junction bases numbered 9, after V lost 4 bases and J lost 5 bases. The CDR3 length is 16 residues. The CDR3 is CATSDPRDRGGTEAFF. In DNA form, the CDR3 reads TGTGCCACCAGTGACCCCCGGGACAGGGGCGGGACTGAAGCTTTCTTT.

This clone appeared a few times. Additional DNA sequences in this sample encode the identical CDR3. This chain joins TRBV18 and TRBJ2-7; 12 positions match TRBD1. Per the germline V gene, CDR1 is KGHSH and CDR2 is LQKENI. J lost 6 bases, V lost 1 base, and 1 base had no gene match. The CDR3 extends over 14 amino acids. The CDR3 region is CASSPRDRGPEQYF. The CDR3 DNA reads as TGTGCCAGCTCACCACGGGACAGGGGGCCCGAGCAGTACTTC.

The chain has TRBV3-1 (or the pseudogene TRBV3-2) and TRBJ1-1; perhaps TRBD1 as D (5 bases). Germline V gene sequence: CDR1 LGHDT, CDR2 YNNKEL (reference sequence). This CDR3 spans 14 amino acids. Trimming shortened V by 8 bases and J by 0 bases, and 13 bases separated the two germline ends. In DNA form, the CDR3 reads TGTGCCAGCGGACAACAGCCTATGAACACTGAAGCTTTCTTT. Translating gives CASGQQPMNTEAFF.

The J gene is TRBJ2-2, the V gene TRBV19; the match to TRBD2 covers 11 bases. Germline-derived CDR1 and CDR2 are LNHDA and SQIVND (reference sequence). This CDR3 spans 20 amino acids. With V trimmed by 6 bases and J by 1 base, 16 bases remained unmatched. CDR3: CASSRSGGLAVKGNTGELFF. CDR3 nucleotide sequence: TGTGCCAGTAGCCGAAGTGGGGGACTAGCGGTAAAGGGGAACACCGGGGAGCTGTTTTTT. The whole variable domain, remainder taken from reference TRBV19 and TRBJ2-2, is DGGITQSPKYLFRKEGQNVTLSCEQNLNHDAMYWYRQDPGQGLRLIYYSQIVNDFQKGDIAEGYSVSREKKESFPLTVTSAQKNPTAFYLCASSRSGGLAVKGNTGELFFGEGSRLTVL.

The rearrangement links TRBV29-1 to TRBJ1-4; 11 bases are shared with TRBD1. The germline gives CDR1 SQVTM, CDR2 ANQGSEA. V shed 3 bases, J shed 8 bases, and the junction held 11 bases outside the gene matches. CDR3 size: 16 residues. The CDR3 DNA is TGCAGCGTTGATCCCCTGACCGGGACAGGGGGAGAAAAACTGTTTTTT. This encodes CSVDPLTGTGGEKLFF. Full variable domain (outside the CDR3, taken from reference TRBV29-1 and TRBJ1-4): SAVISQKPSRDICQRGTSLTIQCQVDSQVTMMFWYRQQPGQSLTLIATANQGSEATYESGFVIDKFPISRPNLTFSTLTVSNMSPEDSSIYLCSVDPLTGTGGEKLFFGSGTQLSVL.

V gene TRBV21-1 combines with J gene TRBJ2-4; the table's D call, TRBD1, was not checked against the DNA. TRBV21-1 is termed a pseudogene. The CDR3 totals 20 residues. The DNA for the CDR3 is TGTGCCAGCAGCGGAACCGGGACAGGGTCCCGGGGCATAGTCAAAAACATTCAGTACTTC. Protein product: CASSGTGTGSRGIVKNIQYF.

The chain joins TRBV27 to TRBJ1-2, with D maybe TRBD1 (6 bases). V gave up 7 bases and J gave up 0 bases, with 27 bases separating them. The germline V gene encodes CDR1 MNHEY and CDR2 SMNVEV (reference sequence). There are 19 residues in the CDR3. CDR3 DNA sequence: TGTGCCAGCAATACCGGGACAATCACACCTGGGGGAGCTAACTATGGCTACACCTTC. Amino acid sequence: CASNTGTITPGGANYGYTF.

The sample holds a few counts of this clone. V is TRBV5-1 and J is TRBJ1-6; a possible D gene is TRBD1 (6 bases). Between the trimmed V and J ends, which lost 0 bases and 8 bases, there was a span of 15 bases. Germline CDR1 SGHRS, CDR2 YFSETQ. The CDR3 runs to 16 residues. CDR3 amino acids: CASSLGFFKGDSPLHF. Here the CDR3 DNA reads TGCGCCAGCAGCTTGGGGTTTTTCAAGGGGGATTCACCCCTCCACTTT.

This chain connects TRBV28 to TRBJ1-2; TRBD1 is a possible D gene (5 bases). CDR3 length equals 14 residues. Trimming took off 7 bases at V and 8 bases at J, with 20 bases between the two ends. Germline CDR1 is MDHEN and CDR2 is SYDVKM. CDR3 nucleotides: TGTGCCAGCATTCCAGGGTGGGTTAATTCGGGCTACACCTTC. This gives the protein CASIPGWVNSGYTF.

This rearrangement joins TRBV7-7 to TRBJ1-2, with 7 positions matching TRBD1. V was pared by 8 bases and J by 4 bases, with 4 bases of the junction left unmatched. Per germline, CDR1 SSHAT and CDR2 FNYEAQ (reference sequence). CDR3 length equals 12 residues. This chain's CDR3 is CASLGQSYGYTF. The CDR3 coding sequence is TGTGCCAGCCTGGGACAGAGCTATGGCTACACCTTC.

The chain recombines TRBV5-8 with TRBJ2-5, with a possible D match to TRBD2 (5 bases). V lost 3 bases and J lost 5, with 11 bases in between. The CDR3 is made up of 13 amino acids. CDR1 SGHTS and CDR2 YDEGEE come from the germline V gene. DNA of the CDR3: TGTGCCAGCAGCTCACTAGGGTTCGAGACCCAGTACTTC. Its translation is CASSSLGFETQYF.

This clone showed up just a few times. The rearrangement joins TRBV7-2 to TRBJ2-3; 8 nucleotides agree with TRBD2. The germline CDR1 and CDR2 sequences are SGHTA and FQGNSA. The CDR3 loop spans 15 amino acids. The trim removed 2 bases at V and 3 bases at J, leaving 4 bases unmatched. CDR3 residues: CASSLNSGSTDTQYF. The DNA for the CDR3 is TGTGCCAGCAGCTTAAACAGCGGGAGTACAGATACGCAGTATTTT.

V is TRBV5-6 and J is TRBJ1-1; D gene ambiguous. Trimming took off 2 bases at V and 5 bases at J, with 4 bases between the two ends. The CDR3 loop spans 11 amino acids. Germline V gene lookup returns CDR1 SGHDT and CDR2 YYEEEE. The CDR3 nucleotides read TGTGCCAGCAGCTTTCGTACTGAAGCTTTCTTT. Protein product: CASSFRTEAFF.

The rearrangement joins TRBV5-5 to TRBJ1-3; weak D call: TRBD1 (6 bases). Trimming cost V 4 bases and J 1 base, with 18 bases left between them. CDR1 is SGHKS, CDR2 YYEKEE, per germline (reference sequence). The CDR3 has 17 residues. CDR3 amino acids: CASSPSRQVTSGNTIYF. CDR3 in DNA: TGTGCCAGCAGCCCCTCTCGACAGGTTACGTCTGGAAACACCATATATTTT.

The J gene is TRBJ2-1, the V gene TRBV5-8; the match to TRBD2 covers 8 bases. Germline values: CDR1 SGHTS, CDR2 YDEGEE. J was trimmed by 5 bases and V by 4 bases; bases with no gene match: 8. The CDR3 is 15 residues long. The CDR3 DNA sequence: TGTGCCAGCAGCGCAGATAGCGGGATGAACAATGAGCAGTTCTTC. It translates to CASSADSGMNNEQFF.

This clone has a handful of counts. V is TRBV2 and J is TRBJ2-1, with a weak D call TRBD2 (6 bases). Looked up from germline, CDR1 is SNHLY and CDR2 is FYNNEI. The length of the CDR3 is 16 residues. V lost 5 bases and J 8 bases, leaving 22 bases between the germline ends. CDR3 in amino acids: CASSSVRDGGNDEQFF. CDR3 bases: TGTGCCAGCAGTTCAGTCCGGGACGGGGGAAATGATGAGCAGTTCTTC.

The gene calls are TRBV15 and TRBJ1-4; D may be TRBD1 (6 bases). V was shortened by 3 bases and J by 3 bases, with 17 bases between the two germline ends. Germline CDR1 and CDR2: LNHNV and YYDKDF (reference sequence). There are 17 residues in the CDR3. CDR3 nucleotides: TGTGCCACCAGCAGGGGGAGGGGGGACGCCTCTAATGAAAAACTGTTTTTT. Amino acids: CATSRGRGDASNEKLFF.

The rearrangement uses TRBV4-1 and TRBJ2-1; 9 bases line up with TRBD2. This CDR3 spans 15 amino acids. Losses at the gene ends were 3 bases for V and 8 bases for J; bases not matched to a gene: 8. Germline CDR1 MGHRA, CDR2 YSYEKL. The CDR3 reads CASSHPLSGRDEQFF. CDR3 bases: TGCGCCAGCAGCCATCCGCTTAGCGGGAGAGATGAGCAGTTCTTC.

This rearrangement joins TRBV19 to TRBJ1-2; 9 bases are a match to TRBD1. The CDR3 sequence is 16 residues long. The ends lost 5 bases at V and 4 bases at J; junction bases unmatched: 11. The germline V gene has CDR1 LNHDA and CDR2 SQIVND (reference sequence). The CDR3 reads CASSPLDRGSGYGYTF. The CDR3, as DNA: TGTGCCAGTAGTCCCCTGGACAGGGGAAGTGGCTATGGCTACACCTTC.

This chain links TRBV7-6 with TRBJ2-7, with TRBD1 matching over 9 bases. The CDR3 has 14 amino acids. The V gene's germline CDR1 is SGHVS and CDR2 FNYEAQ. The V gene end was trimmed by 5 bases and the J gene end by 4 bases; junction bases not matched to a gene: 6. CDR3 coding DNA: TGTGCCAGCAGCACTGACAGGGGGAGGTACGAGCAGTACTTC. This encodes CASSTDRGRYEQYF.

This chain joins TRBV29-1 and TRBJ2-3, with 7 bases that match TRBD2. Trimming at V came to 6 bases and at J to 0 bases, leaving 3 bases not matched to a gene. This CDR3 region has 13 residues. Germline V lookup: CDR1 SQVTM, CDR2 ANQGSEA. CDR3 protein: CSVGGESTDTQYF. The CDR3 bases are TGCAGCGTGGGGGGGGAGAGCACAGATACGCAGTATTTT.

This sequence joins TRBV7-3 and TRBJ1-2; the match to TRBD1 covers 7 bases. V dropped 0 bases and J dropped 7; count of bases not matched to a gene: 14. The CDR3 covers 17 residues. Germline assignment: CDR1 SGHTA and CDR2 FQGTGA. CDR3 in amino acids: CASSLTGAGGGMGGYTF. The CDR3 nucleotides read TGTGCCAGCAGCTTAACGGGCGCAGGAGGGGGCATGGGTGGCTACACCTTC.